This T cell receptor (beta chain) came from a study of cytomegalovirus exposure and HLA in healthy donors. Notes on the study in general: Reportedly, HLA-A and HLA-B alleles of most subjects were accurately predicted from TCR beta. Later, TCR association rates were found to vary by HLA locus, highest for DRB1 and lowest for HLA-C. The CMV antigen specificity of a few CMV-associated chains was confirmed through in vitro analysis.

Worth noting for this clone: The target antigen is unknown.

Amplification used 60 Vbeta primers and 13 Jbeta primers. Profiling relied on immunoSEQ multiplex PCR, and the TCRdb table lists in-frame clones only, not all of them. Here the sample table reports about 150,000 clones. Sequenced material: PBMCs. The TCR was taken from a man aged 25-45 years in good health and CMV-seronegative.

CDR3 in DNA: TGCGCCAGCAGCTTGGACAGGAGTAACACTGAAGCTTTCTTT. It specifies CASSLDRSNTEAFF. The chain has TRBV5-1 and TRBJ1-1; tentative D call: TRBD1 (5 bases). CDR3 length: 14 residues. CDR1 is SGHRS, CDR2 YFSETQ, per germline. V dropped 0 bases and J dropped 2 bases, with 8 bases sitting between them.